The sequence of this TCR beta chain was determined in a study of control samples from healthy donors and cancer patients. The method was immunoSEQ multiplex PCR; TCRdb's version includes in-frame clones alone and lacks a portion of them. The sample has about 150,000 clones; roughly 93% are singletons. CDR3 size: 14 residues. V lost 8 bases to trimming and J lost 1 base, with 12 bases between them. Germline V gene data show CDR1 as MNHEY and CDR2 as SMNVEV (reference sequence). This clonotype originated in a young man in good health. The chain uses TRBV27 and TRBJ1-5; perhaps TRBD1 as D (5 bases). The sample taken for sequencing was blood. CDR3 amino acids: CASAPGSSNQPQHF. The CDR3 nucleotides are TGTGCCAGCGCCCCAGGGAGCAGCAATCAGCCCCAGCATTTT.